A selection of T cell receptor beta chains follows, all from one sample in a study of T cells after yellow fever vaccination. TCRdb ran MiXCR on the 5' RACE reads and lists one entry per CDR3 protein. Of 40,000 to 50,000 distinct CDR3 sequences listed, 6.8% are singletons. Sequencing used CD8+ T cells not binding an NS4B(214-222) dextramer, sorted from PBMCs, obtained 45 days after the yellow fever booster vaccination. The receptors shown here come from a man aged 25 to 40 who received the YFV17D yellow fever vaccine. Each CDR3 is given with its conserved first and last residue.

length,V,J,CDR3
15,TRBV7-2,TRBJ2-7,CASSSYTGKTYEQYF
15,TRBV6-5,TRBJ2-3,CASSYSTSGTDTQYF
16,TRBV21-1,TRBJ2-2,CASSNKESLAPGELFF
13,TRBV4-1,TRBJ1-1,CASSTGVNTEAFF
17,TRBV12-3/TRBV12-4,TRBJ1-2,CASSSFGDRESDYGYTF
13,TRBV12-3/TRBV12-4,TRBJ1-4,CASSSMGVEKLFF
13,TRBV4-3,TRBJ2-1,CASSPATGLGEFF
11,TRBV12-3/TRBV12-4,TRBJ2-3,CASTHTDTQYF
14,TRBV9,TRBJ2-7,CASGGTSGSLEQYF
11,TRBV29-1,TRBJ1-1,CSVDRGDEAFF
14,TRBV6-5,TRBJ2-1,CASSYRSGSNEQFF
14,TRBV7-6,TRBJ1-4,CASSLVGDNEKLFF
11,TRBV27,TRBJ2-3,CASSDTDTQYF
16,TRBV7-9,TRBJ2-7,CASSSDVRGPVGEQYF
11,TRBV11-2,TRBJ2-2,CASSFTGELFF
14,TRBV19,TRBJ2-1,CASSFLSDGNEQFF
18,TRBV5-4,TRBJ2-6,CASSLVLGFKSGANVLTF
16,TRBV6-2/TRBV6-3,TRBJ2-1,CASSRGLAGEYNEQFF
15,TRBV20-1,TRBJ2-1,CSARDAAGVLNEQFF
20,TRBV15,TRBJ2-1,CATSSTVLRSLSSSGDEQFF
13,TRBV20-1,TRBJ2-7,CSARSADTYEQYF
13,TRBV12-3/TRBV12-4,TRBJ1-1,CASRSSGRPEAFF
13,TRBV15,TRBJ2-7,CATSRVGSYEQYF
13,TRBV20-1,TRBJ2-1,CSAKSPRELEQFF
13,TRBV27,TRBJ1-6,CATTLTGGSPLHF
14,TRBV5-1,TRBJ2-1,CASIVGDSHNEQFF
16,TRBV24-1,TRBJ2-2,CATSDSTSGPAGELFF
12,TRBV12-3/TRBV12-4,TRBJ2-7,CASAALGYEQYF
15,TRBV5-1,TRBJ2-7,CASSLALYGVYEQYF